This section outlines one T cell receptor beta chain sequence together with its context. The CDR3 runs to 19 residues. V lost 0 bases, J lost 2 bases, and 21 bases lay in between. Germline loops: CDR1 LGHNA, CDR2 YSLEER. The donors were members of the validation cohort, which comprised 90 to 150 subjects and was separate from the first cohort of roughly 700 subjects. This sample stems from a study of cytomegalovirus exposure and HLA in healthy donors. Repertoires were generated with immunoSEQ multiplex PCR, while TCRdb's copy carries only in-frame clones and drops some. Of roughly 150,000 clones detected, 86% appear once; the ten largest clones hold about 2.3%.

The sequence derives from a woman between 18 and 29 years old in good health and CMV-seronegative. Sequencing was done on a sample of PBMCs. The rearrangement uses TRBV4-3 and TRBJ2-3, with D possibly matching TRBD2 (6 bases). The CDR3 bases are TGCGCCAGCAGCCAAGAACCCCCCACCGGGACTGGTTACACAGATACGCAGTATTTT. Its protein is CASSQEPPTGTGYTDTQYF.